These T cell receptor beta chains were read from a single sample in a study of T-cell reconstitution after alpha-beta-depleted transplantation in children. Using its own MiXCR run on the PCR reads, TCRdb lists one record per CDR3 protein. The profile covers approximately 980,000 distinct CDR3 sequences, with about 30% appearing a single time and approximately 30% taken by the ten largest. The sample in question was PBMCs, mostly from graft donor cells, obtained 360 days after TCRalphabeta/CD19-depleted stem cell transplant. These TCRs come from a boy in the first two years of life who had a stem cell transplant for SCID, so the T cells may come from the graft donor. Each CDR3 is given with its conserved first and last residue. The D gene is left open where the match is weak. Some rows have no size entry. The others give once, few or many, or a class for an expanded clone.

CDR3 DNA	CDR3 protein	D gene	clone size	V gene	J gene
TGCGCCAGCAGCCAAGACCGGGCCCTCACCGGGGAGCTGTTTTTT	CASSQDRALTGELFF	-	-	TRBV4-3	TRBJ2-2
TGTGCCAGCAGGAGGGGGGGCAAAGTCAATGAGCAGTTCTTC	CASRRGGKVNEQFF	-	many	TRBV25-1	TRBJ2-1
TGTGCCAGTCGGAGGGGGATGGGCACTGAAGCTTTCTTT	CASRRGMGTEAFF	-	-	TRBV6-1	TRBJ1-1
TGCGCCAGCAGTGAGTCTGGGACACTCAACACCTACGAGCAGTACTTC	CASSESGTLNTYEQYF	-	few	TRBV10-2	TRBJ2-7
TGTGCCAGCAGCCGGGTGACAGGTATCATTAATGAGCAGTTCTTC	CASSRVTGIINEQFF	-	few	TRBV5-4	TRBJ2-1
TGTGCCAGTACTAGGGGGGGAGAGGGCTACAATGAGCAGTTCTTC	CASTRGGEGYNEQFF	-	-	TRBV19	TRBJ2-1
TGCGCCAGTTCAACAGACGGGGGGACAGGAGCCTACGAGCAGTACTTC	CASSTDGGTGAYEQYF	-	-	TRBV4-1	TRBJ2-7
TGCAGCGTTGGAGGGCGATTTGCCGAGACCCAGTACTTC	CSVGGRFAETQYF	-	few	TRBV29-1	TRBJ2-5
TGTGCCACCGGGGACAGATATTCAGATACGCAGTATTTT	CATGDRYSDTQYF	TRBD1	few	TRBV15	TRBJ2-3
TGTGCCAGCAGTGACAGTCAGCGGGGGGGAGATGGCTACACCTTC	CASSDSQRGGDGYTF	-	few	TRBV2	TRBJ1-2
TGTGCCAGCTCCAGTGAGGATAGCAATCAGCCCCAGCATTTT	CASSSEDSNQPQHF	-	few	TRBV9	TRBJ1-5
TGCAGCGTATGGATACTCGGGACAGCCGACACTGAAGCTTTCTTT	CSVWILGTADTEAFF	TRBD1	few	TRBV29-1	TRBJ1-1
TGTGCCAGCAGCTTATTTCAGGGCCACACCGGGGAGCTGTTTTTT	CASSLFQGHTGELFF	-	-	TRBV11-2	TRBJ2-2
TGTGCCAGCAGTTACTCGAGTAAGTCAAGCAACAGCAATCAGCCCCAGCATTTT	CASSYSSKSSNSNQPQHF	-	-	TRBV6-2/TRBV6-3	TRBJ1-5
TGTGCCAGCAGCGCACTAGCGGGGGCGTCATACGAGCAGTACTTC	CASSALAGASYEQYF	TRBD2	-	TRBV4-2	TRBJ2-7
TGCGCCAGCAGCTTGGAAGGGACCGGTGAGCAGTTCTTC	CASSLEGTGEQFF	-	-	TRBV5-1	TRBJ2-1
TGCGCCAGCAGCTGGGGGTCTACCTACAATGAGCAGTTCTTC	CASSWGSTYNEQFF	-	-	TRBV5-1	TRBJ2-1
TGCGCCAGCAGCCAAGATGGGCCACCCGGGAGCTATGGCTACACCTTC	CASSQDGPPGSYGYTF	-	-	TRBV4-1	TRBJ1-2
TGTGCCAGCAGGCACGGGACAGGGGTCCAATACTACGAGCAGTACTTC	CASRHGTGVQYYEQYF	TRBD1	-	TRBV2	TRBJ2-7
TGTGCCAGCAGTTCCGGGACAGGGAACTATTACGAGCAGTACTTC	CASSSGTGNYYEQYF	TRBD1	once	TRBV28	TRBJ2-7
TGCGCCACCTTCTTGGAAGACAGATACAATGAGCAGTTCTTC	CATFLEDRYNEQFF	-	-	TRBV5-1	TRBJ2-1
TGTGCCAGCAGCGTAGTGGGGGGGGTAGGAGAGCAGTACTTC	CASSVVGGVGEQYF	TRBD2	few	TRBV9	TRBJ2-7
TGTGCCAGCAGTTTGACAGGGAGGGGGAATTCACCCCTCCACTTT	CASSLTGRGNSPLHF	TRBD1	few	TRBV12-3/TRBV12-4	TRBJ1-6
TGCAGTGCTAGAGATCGGGTTTCTAACACAGATACGCAGTATTTT	CSARDRVSNTDTQYF	-	-	TRBV20-1	TRBJ2-3